This T cell receptor (beta chain) was documented in a study of circulating and synovial CD4+ cells in juvenile arthritis. With 3 bases clipped from V and 6 bases from J, the junction kept 13 bases outside the gene matches. Germline V gene lookup returns CDR1 SGHVS and CDR2 FNYEAQ. The CDR3 sequence is 17 residues long. Sequenced samples came from active juvenile idiopathic arthritis patients. Points on this clone: Its antigen is not identified.

General observations from the study: Bulk blood CD4 repertoires were more diverse than these. CPL versus bulk CD4 samples: T cell genome counts differed by at least an order of magnitude. Circulating pathogenic-like lymphocytes shared a substantially higher fraction of CDR3 sequences with synovium than bulk blood.

Sequencing was performed with immunoSEQ multiplex PCR; in TCRdb, only in-frame clones are kept and a portion is missing. The sample shows fewer than 40,000 clones, less than 97% of them seen only once. This sequence originates from a human donor with juvenile idiopathic arthritis. The sample taken for sequencing was CD4+ T cells from blood. The rearrangement links TRBV7-6 to TRBJ2-1; 8 positions agree with TRBD1. The CDR3 reads CASSLRQGTPTTNEQFF. Here the CDR3 DNA reads TGTGCCAGCAGCTTGAGACAGGGGACCCCCACAACCAATGAGCAGTTCTTC. The entire variable domain, with the rest obtained from reference TRBV7-6 and TRBJ2-1, is as follows: GAGVSQSPRYKVTKRGQDVALRCDPISGHVSLYWYRQALGQGPEFLTYFNYEAQQDKSGLPNDRFSAERPEGSISTLTIQRTEQRDSAMYRCASSLRQGTPTTNEQFFGPGTRLTVL.